The rows below give T cell receptor beta chains drawn from one sample of a study of T-cell reconstitution after alpha-beta-depleted transplantation in children. Each CDR3 protein gets one entry after TCRdb re-called the PCR reads with MiXCR. This table has some 840,000 distinct CDR3 sequences, about 15% appearing once. This specimen consisted of PBMCs, mostly from graft donor cells, obtained 360 days after TCRalphabeta/CD19-depleted stem cell transplant. The receptors here all came from a male patient younger than 18 who had a stem cell transplant for acute lymphoblastic leukemia, so the T cells may come from the graft donor. The CDR3 runs from the conserved cysteine through the conserved F or W. D genes are given only for firm matches. Size values are once, few and many counts, or a class for expanded clones, and some rows have none.

j_gene: TRBJ2-3; abundance: few; v_gene: TRBV7-9; d_gene: TRBD2; CDR3aa: CASSSSGGRARDTQYF; CDR3nt: TGTGCCAGCAGCTCTTCCGGCGGGAGGGCAAGAGATACGCAGTATTTT
j_gene: TRBJ2-7; abundance: .; v_gene: TRBV5-4; d_gene: TRBD1; CDR3aa: CASSGDRGAYEQYF; CDR3nt: TGTGCCAGCAGCGGGGACAGGGGAGCCTACGAGCAGTACTTC
j_gene: TRBJ2-7; abundance: many; v_gene: TRBV5-1; d_gene: .; CDR3aa: CASSLEQGPRLYF; CDR3nt: TGCGCCAGCAGCTTGGAGCAGGGACCACGGCTCTACTTC
j_gene: TRBJ2-3; abundance: few; v_gene: TRBV11-2; d_gene: TRBD2; CDR3aa: CASSLTGTSGRAPSTDTQYF; CDR3nt: TGTGCCAGCAGCCTCACCGGGACTAGCGGGAGGGCCCCGAGCACAGATACGCAGTATTTT
j_gene: TRBJ2-5; abundance: few; v_gene: TRBV12-3/TRBV12-4; d_gene: .; CDR3aa: CASSLAGEQSGTQYF; CDR3nt: TGTGCCAGCAGTTTAGCGGGAGAACAGAGTGGGACCCAGTACTTC
j_gene: TRBJ1-3; abundance: .; v_gene: TRBV24-1; d_gene: .; CDR3aa: CATSDRALNTIYF; CDR3nt: TGTGCCACCAGCGACAGAGCTCTCAACACCATATATTTT
j_gene: TRBJ1-4; abundance: .; v_gene: TRBV30; d_gene: .; CDR3aa: CAWDSTDHNEKLFF; CDR3nt: TGTGCCTGGGACTCGACGGACCATAATGAAAAACTGTTTTTT
j_gene: TRBJ2-1; abundance: few; v_gene: TRBV15; d_gene: .; CDR3aa: CATSRDRAVFNEQFF; CDR3nt: TGTGCCACCAGCAGAGATCGGGCAGTTTTCAATGAGCAGTTCTTC
j_gene: TRBJ2-1; abundance: few; v_gene: TRBV5-1; d_gene: TRBD2; CDR3aa: CASTRTSGAYNEQFF; CDR3nt: TGCGCCAGCACCCGGACTAGCGGAGCGTACAATGAGCAGTTCTTC
j_gene: TRBJ2-7; abundance: .; v_gene: TRBV28; d_gene: .; CDR3aa: CASMWGLLSYEQYF; CDR3nt: TGTGCCAGTATGTGGGGGTTACTTTCCTACGAGCAGTACTTC
j_gene: TRBJ2-5; abundance: many; v_gene: TRBV15; d_gene: TRBD2; CDR3aa: CATSREGLASGETQYF; CDR3nt: TGTGCCACCAGCAGAGAGGGTTTGGCTAGCGGAGAGACCCAGTACTTC
j_gene: TRBJ2-6; abundance: few; v_gene: TRBV5-1; d_gene: TRBD1; CDR3aa: CASLRDSLHSGANVLTF; CDR3nt: TGCGCCAGCCTCCGGGACAGCCTTCACTCTGGGGCCAACGTCCTGACTTTC
j_gene: TRBJ2-1; abundance: few; v_gene: TRBV12-3/TRBV12-4; d_gene: TRBD2; CDR3aa: CASSFSGGSEQFF; CDR3nt: TGTGCCAGCAGTTTCTCCGGCGGGAGTGAGCAGTTCTTC
j_gene: TRBJ2-3; abundance: .; v_gene: TRBV7-3; d_gene: TRBD2; CDR3aa: CASSVRAGVTDTQYF; CDR3nt: TGTGCCAGCAGCGTAAGAGCGGGAGTCACAGATACGCAGTATTTT
j_gene: TRBJ2-1; abundance: .; v_gene: TRBV2; d_gene: .; CDR3aa: CASSHIGDMNEQFF; CDR3nt: TGTGCCAGCAGCCACATAGGAGACATGAATGAGCAGTTCTTC
j_gene: TRBJ2-1; abundance: few; v_gene: TRBV5-1; d_gene: TRBD2; CDR3aa: CASSSGSGVLHNEQFF; CDR3nt: TGCGCCAGCAGCTCAGGTAGCGGGGTCCTTCACAATGAGCAGTTCTTC
j_gene: TRBJ2-7; abundance: .; v_gene: TRBV3-1; d_gene: TRBD2; CDR3aa: CASSKDLPRLAAPSYEQYF; CDR3nt: TGTGCCAGCAGCAAAGATCTTCCTAGGCTAGCGGCGCCCTCCTACGAGCAGTACTTC
j_gene: TRBJ1-6; abundance: few; v_gene: TRBV9; d_gene: .; CDR3aa: CASSAEGVAVGYSPLHF; CDR3nt: TGTGCCAGCAGCGCGGAGGGGGTAGCTGTTGGTTATTCACCCCTCCACTTT
j_gene: TRBJ1-1; abundance: few; v_gene: TRBV5-1; d_gene: .; CDR3aa: CASAPDPNTEAFF; CDR3nt: TGCGCCAGCGCCCCCGACCCGAACACTGAAGCTTTCTTT
j_gene: TRBJ1-1; abundance: once; v_gene: TRBV29-1; d_gene: .; CDR3aa: CSVVAHMNTEAFF; CDR3nt: TGCAGCGTTGTGGCACATATGAACACTGAAGCTTTCTTT
j_gene: TRBJ1-6; abundance: few; v_gene: TRBV12-3/TRBV12-4; d_gene: .; CDR3aa: CASSLQGFHNSPLHF; CDR3nt: TGTGCCAGCAGTTTACAGGGTTTCCATAATTCACCCCTCCACTTT
j_gene: TRBJ2-1; abundance: .; v_gene: TRBV7-9; d_gene: TRBD1; CDR3aa: CASSLGQGASYNEQFF; CDR3nt: TGTGCCAGCAGCTTAGGTCAGGGGGCGAGTTACAATGAGCAGTTCTTC
j_gene: TRBJ2-7; abundance: .; v_gene: TRBV5-1; d_gene: .; CDR3aa: CASSLEAGISYEQYF; CDR3nt: TGCGCCAGCAGCTTGGAGGCAGGTATCTCCTACGAGCAGTACTTC
j_gene: TRBJ2-3; abundance: few; v_gene: TRBV6-4; d_gene: .; CDR3aa: CANVTEGQGDTQYF; CDR3nt: TGTGCCAACGTCACGGAGGGCCAGGGAGATACGCAGTATTTT
j_gene: TRBJ1-5; abundance: few; v_gene: TRBV20-1; d_gene: TRBD1; CDR3aa: CSARGGTVNQPQHF; CDR3nt: TGCAGTGCTAGAGGGGGGACAGTGAATCAGCCCCAGCATTTT
j_gene: TRBJ2-3; abundance: many; v_gene: TRBV5-1; d_gene: TRBD2; CDR3aa: CASSLAVAGVSIDTQYF; CDR3nt: TGCGCCAGCAGCTTAGCGGTCGCGGGAGTATCCATAGATACGCAGTATTTT
j_gene: TRBJ2-3; abundance: few; v_gene: TRBV15; d_gene: TRBD2; CDR3aa: CATSREVAGGPDTQYF; CDR3nt: TGTGCCACCAGCAGAGAAGTAGCGGGAGGGCCAGATACGCAGTATTTT
j_gene: TRBJ2-5; abundance: few; v_gene: TRBV7-9; d_gene: .; CDR3aa: CASSPQSRGETQYF; CDR3nt: TGTGCCAGCAGCCCCCAATCTAGGGGGGAGACCCAGTACTTC
j_gene: TRBJ2-1; abundance: many; v_gene: TRBV9; d_gene: TRBD1; CDR3aa: CASNPPGGRNEQFF; CDR3nt: TGTGCCAGCAACCCACCAGGGGGTCGAAATGAGCAGTTCTTC
j_gene: TRBJ2-5; abundance: few; v_gene: TRBV13; d_gene: TRBD2; CDR3aa: CASSPSSGEETQYF; CDR3nt: TGTGCCAGCAGCCCTTCTAGCGGGGAAGAGACCCAGTACTTC